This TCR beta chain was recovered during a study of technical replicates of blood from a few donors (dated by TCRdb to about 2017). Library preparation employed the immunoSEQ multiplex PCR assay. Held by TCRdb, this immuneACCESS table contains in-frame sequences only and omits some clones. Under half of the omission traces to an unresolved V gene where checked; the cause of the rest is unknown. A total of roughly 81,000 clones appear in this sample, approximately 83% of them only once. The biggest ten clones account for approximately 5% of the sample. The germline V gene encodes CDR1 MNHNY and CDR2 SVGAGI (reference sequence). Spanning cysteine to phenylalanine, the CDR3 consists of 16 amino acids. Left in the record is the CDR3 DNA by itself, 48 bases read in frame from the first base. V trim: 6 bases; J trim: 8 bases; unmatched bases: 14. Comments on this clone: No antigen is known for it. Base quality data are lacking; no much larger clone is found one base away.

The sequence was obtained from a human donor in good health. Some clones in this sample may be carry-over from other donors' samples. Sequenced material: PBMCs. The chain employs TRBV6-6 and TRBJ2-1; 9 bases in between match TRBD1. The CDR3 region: CASSQSVPGQGDEQFF. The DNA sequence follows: TGTGCCAGCAGCCAATCGGTCCCGGGACAGGGTGATGAGCAGTTCTTC.